This T cell receptor beta chain was found in a study of cytomegalovirus exposure and HLA in healthy donors. Study-level points and caveats: Relative to the approximately 680-donor mean, N-insertions were reportedly fewer in an Asian-associated ancestry cluster in a later analysis. V- and J-gene trimming of TCR beta was linked (in a later analysis) to a missense DCLRE1C variant.

Amplification used 60 Vbeta primers and 13 Jbeta primers. The assay was immunoSEQ multiplex PCR, and TCRdb's table has in-frame clones only and misses some. The sample includes about 180,000 clones, around 77% of them seen just once. There are 14 residues in the CDR3. Germline V gives CDR1 SEHNR, CDR2 FQNEAQ (reference sequence). The V gene lost 7 bases and the J gene lost 4 bases, with 16 bases spanning the gap. About this clone itself: Its antigen remains unidentified.

This chain connects TRBV7-9 to TRBJ1-1; weak D call: TRBD1 (5 bases). The sequencing input was PBMCs. This TCR derives from a man in his 60s in good health and CMV-seronegative. Here the CDR3 reads CASTLLGVGTEAFF. The CDR3 nucleotides are TGTGCCAGCACTCTCTTAGGGGTGGGCACTGAAGCTTTCTTT.